This is a list of T cell receptor beta chains from one sample in a study of control samples from healthy donors and cancer patients. Repertoires were generated with immunoSEQ multiplex PCR, while TCRdb's copy carries only in-frame clones and drops some. Here the sample spans about 45,000 clones, approximately 90% being singletons. The sequencing input was PBMCs. Every receptor here comes from a woman between 40 and 55 years old with head and neck cancer. Both conserved end residues are part of each CDR3. D genes are given only for firm matches. Part of the rows lack a size; the others show once, few, many or a class for expanded clones.

NA	TRBV29-1	NA	TRBJ2-5	CSARGYQETQYF	TGCAGCGCTCGTGGGTACCAGGAGACCCAGTACTTC
once	TRBV7-9	NA	TRBJ1-2	CASSDVDRGPFGGYTF	TGTGCCAGCAGCGACGTGGATCGGGGGCCTTTCGGGGGCTACACCTTC
NA	TRBV3-1/TRBV3-2	TRBD2	TRBJ2-3	CASSQLRTSGTDTQYF	TGTGCCAGCAGCCAACTCCGGACTAGCGGCACAGATACGCAGTATTTT
NA	TRBV5-1	NA	TRBJ1-1	CASSNVGGEAFF	TGCGCCAGCAGCAATGTGGGGGGTGAAGCTTTCTTT
NA	TRBV5-1	NA	TRBJ1-4	CASSVAVNEKLFF	TGCGCCAGCAGCGTCGCAGTAAATGAAAAACTGTTTTTT
NA	TRBV19	TRBD2	TRBJ2-7	CASSILAGGALDEQYF	TGTGCCAGTAGTATTCTCGCGGGGGGAGCTCTTGACGAGCAGTACTTC
NA	TRBV30	TRBD1	TRBJ1-6	CAWSTLRQGVSSYNSPLHF	TGTGCCTGGAGTACCTTGAGACAGGGGGTTAGCTCCTATAATTCACCCCTCCACTTT
NA	TRBV11-3	TRBD2	TRBJ2-3	CASSLELAGLTDTQYF	TGTGCCAGCAGCTTAGAACTAGCGGGGTTAACAGATACGCAGTATTTT
NA	TRBV14	NA	TRBJ1-4	CASSQLVGKLFF	TGTGCCAGCAGCCAATTAGTGGGAAAACTGTTTTTT
NA	TRBV5-1	TRBD2	TRBJ2-2	CASSLAVTSGSNTGELFF	TGCGCCAGCAGCTTGGCTGTTACTAGCGGGAGCAACACCGGGGAGCTGTTTTTT
NA	TRBV27	NA	TRBJ2-7	CASSLSRTAPGSYEQYF	TGTGCCAGCAGTTTATCGAGGACTGCCCCTGGGTCCTACGAGCAGTACTTC
NA	TRBV27	TRBD2	TRBJ2-3	CASSLSPSGSTDTQYF	TGTGCCAGCAGTTTAAGCCCTAGCGGGAGCACAGATACGCAGTATTTT
few	TRBV5-6	NA	TRBJ1-4	CASSRTGTANLKLFF	TGTGCCAGCAGCAGAACCGGGACGGCGAACCTAAAACTGTTTTTT
NA	TRBV6-2/TRBV6-3	NA	TRBJ2-6	CASSYVNGGAPGANVLTF	TGTGCCAGCAGTTACGTCAACGGGGGCGCCCCCGGGGCCAACGTCCTGACTTTC
NA	TRBV5-1	NA	TRBJ2-3	CASSYGGGYTDTQYF	TGCGCCAGCAGCTACGGCGGGGGCTACACAGATACGCAGTATTTT
NA	TRBV2	NA	TRBJ1-1	CASSVGQTNTEAFF	TGTGCCAGCAGTGTCGGGCAGACAAACACTGAAGCTTTCTTT
NA	TRBV6-4	NA	TRBJ1-6	CASSDSANSPLHF	TGTGCCAGCAGTGACTCAGCAAATTCACCCCTCCACTTT
NA	TRBV5-4	NA	TRBJ1-4	CASSLAGEGNEKLFF	TGTGCCAGCAGCTTGGCAGGAGAGGGTAATGAAAAACTGTTTTTT